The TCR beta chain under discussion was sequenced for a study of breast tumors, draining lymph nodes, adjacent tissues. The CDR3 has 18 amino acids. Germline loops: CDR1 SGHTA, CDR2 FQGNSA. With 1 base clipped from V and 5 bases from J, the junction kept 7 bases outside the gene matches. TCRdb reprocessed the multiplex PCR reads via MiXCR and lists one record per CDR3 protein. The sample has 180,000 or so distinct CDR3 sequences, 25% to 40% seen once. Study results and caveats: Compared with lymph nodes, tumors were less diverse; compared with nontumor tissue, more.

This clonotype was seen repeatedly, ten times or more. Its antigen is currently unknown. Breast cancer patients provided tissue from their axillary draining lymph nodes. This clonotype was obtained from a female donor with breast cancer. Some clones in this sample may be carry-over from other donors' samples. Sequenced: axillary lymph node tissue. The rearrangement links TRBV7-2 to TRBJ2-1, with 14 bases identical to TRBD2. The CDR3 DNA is TGTGCCAGCAGCTTAGGACTAGCGGGGGGGCTTACTGACAATGAGCAGTTCTTC. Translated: CASSLGLAGGLTDNEQFF.